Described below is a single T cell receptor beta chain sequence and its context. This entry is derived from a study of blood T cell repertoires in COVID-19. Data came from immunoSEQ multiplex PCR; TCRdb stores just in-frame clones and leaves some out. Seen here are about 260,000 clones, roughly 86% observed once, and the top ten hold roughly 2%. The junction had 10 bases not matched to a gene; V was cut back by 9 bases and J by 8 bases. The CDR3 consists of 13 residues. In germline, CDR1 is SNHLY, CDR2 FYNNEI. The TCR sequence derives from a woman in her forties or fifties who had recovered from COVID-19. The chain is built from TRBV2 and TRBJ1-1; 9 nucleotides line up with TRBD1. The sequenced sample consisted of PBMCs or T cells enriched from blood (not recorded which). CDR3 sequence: CASVGQGRQEAFF. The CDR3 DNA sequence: TGTGCCAGTGTGGGACAGGGTAGGCAAGAAGCTTTCTTT.